This entry is about one TCR beta chain. The source of the sample is a study of T cell changes during pregnancy in multiple sclerosis. Repertoires were generated with immunoSEQ multiplex PCR, while TCRdb's copy carries only in-frame clones and drops some. The sample shows about 44,000 clones, around 93% of them seen only once. The sample here was CD4+ T cells from peripheral blood mononuclear cells, taken in the third trimester of pregnancy. This receptor was obtained from a female donor with multiple sclerosis, enrolled in a pregnancy study.

CDR3 sequence: CASSQGLIETQYF. Here the CDR3 DNA reads TGTGCCAGCAGCCAAGGACTAATAGAGACCCAGTACTTC. This sequence joins TRBV14 and TRBJ2-5, with TRBD2 as a possible D gene (5 bases). CDR1 is SGHDN, CDR2 FVKESK, per germline. The ends were cut back, 1 base at V and 4 bases at J, with 7 bases in the middle. This CDR3 is built from 13 residues.